What follows are 32 T cell receptor beta chains derived from one specimen sequenced in a study of blood T cell repertoires in COVID-19. The data were produced by immunoSEQ multiplex PCR, yet TCRdb's version contains in-frame clones alone and is incomplete. The sample includes 65,000 to 70,000 clones, around 92% of them seen just once. Sequencing input: peripheral blood. All receptors derive from a human donor with active COVID-19. The donor label of this sample is uncertain.

The chain joins TRBV19 to TRBJ2-5; maybe TRBD1 (5 bases). The CDR3 has 15 amino acids. Germline CDR1 is LNHDA and CDR2 is SQIVND (reference sequence). V lost 1 base and J 2 bases, leaving 11 bases between the germline ends. The CDR3, as DNA: TGTGCCAGTAGTATAGGGGCAGGGCCGCAAGAGACCCAGTACTTC. Translating gives CASSIGAGPQETQYF.

V is TRBV28 and J is TRBJ1-6, with 8 bases lining up with TRBD1. Germline CDR1 reads MDHEN; CDR2 reads SYDVKM. With V trimmed by 3 bases and J by 9 bases, 19 bases remained unmatched. The CDR3 runs to 19 residues. The CDR3 DNA sequence: TGTGCCAGCAGTTTCCCCCAGGGGGCCCTTGTCTCTGGTAGTTCACCCCTCCACTTT. This sequence encodes CASSFPQGALVSGSSPLHF.

This chain connects TRBV7-2 to TRBJ1-2, with D possibly matching TRBD1 (6 bases). There are 15 residues in the CDR3. The germline CDR1 and CDR2 sequences are SGHTA and FQGNSA. Trimming took off 1 base at V and 8 bases at J, with 17 bases between the two ends. DNA of the CDR3: TGTGCCAGCAGCTTAGATCGCGGACACAGGGACGGCTACACCTTC. It specifies CASSLDRGHRDGYTF.

V gene TRBV7-7 combines with J gene TRBJ2-7; 7 bases map to TRBD1. Germline V gene data show CDR1 as SSHAT and CDR2 as FNYEAQ (reference sequence). The CDR3 loop spans 15 amino acids. V lost 2 bases to trimming and J lost 3 bases; unmatched junction nucleotides: 7. The CDR3 DNA sequence: TGTGCCAGCAGCTTAAGGGCCAGGGGGAACTACGAGCAGTACTTC. Translating it yields CASSLRARGNYEQYF.

The chain has TRBV9 and TRBJ2-7; possible D gene TRBD1, 5 bases. V was clipped by 3 bases and J by 1 base, with 8 bases between them. Per germline, CDR1 SGDLS and CDR2 YYNGEE. The CDR3 is made up of 13 amino acids. CDR3 protein: CASSATDSYEQYF. The CDR3 DNA sequence: TGTGCCAGCAGCGCGACAGATTCCTACGAGCAGTACTTC.

The chain links TRBV28 to TRBJ1-5; the D gene is possibly TRBD1 (5 bases). Deletions cut 3 bases from V and 2 bases from J, with 11 bases between. This CDR3 spans 15 amino acids. Germline V gene sequence: CDR1 MDHEN, CDR2 SYDVKM. CDR3 bases: TGTGCCAGCAGTTTTAGCGGGGGTGGCAATCAGCCCCAGCATTTT. Protein: CASSFSGGGNQPQHF.

There are a few counts of this clone. The J gene is TRBJ2-3, the V gene TRBV7-3; TRBD1 agrees at 7 bases. CDR1 and CDR2 (germline): SGHTA, FQGTGA. J gave up 2 bases and V 3 bases, and 5 bases lay outside the gene matches. There are 15 residues in the CDR3. The CDR3, as DNA: TGTGCCAGCAGCTTCCGTAGGGGGCACACAGATACGCAGTATTTT. Amino acids: CASSFRRGHTDTQYF. The full variable domain, in which reference TRBV7-3 and TRBJ2-3 provide the parts outside the CDR3, is GAGVSQTPSNKVTEKGKYVELRCDPISGHTALYWYRQSLGQGPEFLIYFQGTGAADDSGLPNDRFFAVRPEGSVSTLKIQRTERGDSAVYLCASSFRRGHTDTQYFGPGTRLTVL.

This clone was picked up one time. The chain has TRBV6-6 and TRBJ2-1; 9 bases map to TRBD2. CDR1 is MNHNY, CDR2 SVGAGI, per germline (reference sequence). This CDR3 contains 15 residues. V shed 0 bases and J 16 bases; nucleotides not matched to a gene: 13. For the CDR3, the DNA is TGTGCCAGCAGTTACTCCCGGGATGCCGCGGGGGGGCACTTCTTC. It codes for CASSYSRDAAGGHFF.

The chain employs TRBV5-1 and TRBJ2-7, with D perhaps matching TRBD2 (6 bases). Trimming stripped 4 bases from V and 7 bases from J, with 18 bases between. The CDR3 loop spans 14 amino acids. The germline V gene encodes CDR1 SGHRS and CDR2 YFSETQ. The CDR3 sequence is CASSLTPGDQEQYF. As DNA, the CDR3 is TGCGCCAGCAGCCTAACGCCGGGAGATCAAGAGCAGTACTTC.

V and J are TRBV10-3 and TRBJ1-1; 8 bases fit TRBD1. From germline, CDR1 is ENHRY and CDR2 SYGVKD. V was clipped by 0 bases and J by 5 bases; unmatched bases: 5. CDR3 size: 15 residues. CDR3 nucleotides: TGTGCCATCAGTGAGTCAGCAGGGGGCGAAACTGAAGCTTTCTTT. Its translation is CAISESAGGETEAFF.

The chain carries TRBV4-3 and TRBJ1-1; D might be TRBD1 (6 bases). This CDR3 contains 14 residues. Trimming stripped 6 bases from V and 6 bases from J, with 17 bases between. Germline assignment: CDR1 LGHNA and CDR2 YSLEER. In nucleotides, the CDR3 is TGCGCCAGCAGTTTCTCCAGCCAGGGGTCTGAAGCTTTCTTT. As protein: CASSFSSQGSEAFF.

To note about this clone: At the DNA level, this CDR3 is encoded by other sequences in the same sample as well. V gene TRBV29-1 combines with J gene TRBJ2-3; a possible D gene is TRBD2 (6 bases). Trimming removed 4 bases at V and 0 bases at J, with 8 bases between. Germline CDR1 and CDR2: SQVTM and ANQGSEA. This CDR3 has 13 residues. The CDR3 loop reads CSVAGVSTDTQYF. CDR3 coding DNA: TGCAGCGTTGCGGGAGTCAGCACAGATACGCAGTATTTT.

The chain couples TRBV6-5 to TRBJ2-1; no definite D call. This CDR3 comprises 15 residues. The V gene's germline CDR1 is MNHEY and CDR2 SVGAGI. With 2 bases removed from V and 0 bases from J, the gap between germline ends came to 8 bases. Here the CDR3 DNA reads TGTGCCAGCAGTTACGGCCTCAACTCCTACAATGAGCAGTTCTTC. Protein product: CASSYGLNSYNEQFF.

In DNA, the CDR3 is TGCGCCAGCAGCGTAACAGGGGGCCTCGAGGAAAAACTGTTTTTT. This encodes CASSVTGGLEEKLFF. The chain combines TRBV5-1 with TRBJ1-4, with 9 bases matching TRBD1. Germline V gives CDR1 SGHRS, CDR2 YFSETQ. The CDR3 is made up of 15 amino acids. J gave up 8 bases and V 4 bases, and 9 bases lay outside the gene matches.

The J gene is TRBJ1-1, the V gene TRBV9; D is uncertain. V was cut by 0 bases and J by 4 bases, with 13 bases left in between. CDR3 size: 15 residues. Germline lookup yields CDR1 SGDLS and CDR2 YYNGEE. The CDR3: CASSVGEGGSTEAFF. In DNA, the CDR3 is TGTGCCAGCAGCGTAGGGGAGGGTGGGAGCACTGAAGCTTTCTTT. Filled out from reference TRBV9 and TRBJ1-1, the complete variable domain reads DSGVTQTPKHLITATGQRVTLRCSPRSGDLSVYWYQQSLDQGLQFLIQYYNGEERAKGNILERFSAQQFPDLHSELNLSSLELGDSALYFCASSVGEGGSTEAFFGQGTRLTVV.

The genes are TRBV6-5 and TRBJ2-1; the match to TRBD2 covers 16 bases. After removal of 2 bases from V and 9 bases from J, the junction contained 4 bases not matched to a gene. CDR3 length: 16 amino acids. The germline gives CDR1 MNHEY, CDR2 SVGAGI. The CDR3 nucleotides are TGTGCCAGCAGTTACGATGGGACTAGCGGGAGGGCTGAGCAGTTCTTC. Residues: CASSYDGTSGRAEQFF.

The V and J genes are TRBV28 and TRBJ2-2, with a tentative D call TRBD1 (6 bases). CDR3 length equals 15 residues. V gave up 6 bases and J gave up 1 base, with 12 bases separating them. CDR1 is MDHEN and CDR2 is SYDVKM in the germline V gene. CDR3 protein: CASRGATGNTGELFF. In DNA form, the CDR3 reads TGTGCCAGCAGAGGGGCGACAGGGAACACCGGGGAGCTGTTTTTT.

The chain is built from TRBV7-9 and TRBJ1-1; 8 bases are a match to TRBD1. Germline lookup yields CDR1 SEHNR and CDR2 FQNEAQ (reference sequence). This CDR3 is 16 amino acids long. Trimming cost V 3 bases and J 6 bases; bases outside gene matches: 12. The CDR3 DNA sequence: TGTGCCAGCAGCTTTACGATCGGGACAGGTCGGTCTGAAGCTTTCTTT. Translating gives CASSFTIGTGRSEAFF.

V is TRBV11-2 and J is TRBJ2-4; 12 nucleotides match TRBD1. CDR1 and CDR2 (germline): SGHAT, FQNNGV. Trimming cost V 6 bases and J 2 bases; bases outside gene matches: 8. The CDR3 extends over 17 amino acids. CDR3 bases: TGTGCCAGCAGTGTACCGGGACAGGGGGCCTCCAAAAACATTCAGTACTTC. It specifies CASSVPGQGASKNIQYF.

V is TRBV6-1 and J is TRBJ2-7; TRBD1 matches at 10 bases. This CDR3 contains 16 residues. Germline values: CDR1 MNHNS, CDR2 SASEGT. V lost 3 bases to trimming and J lost 2 bases; unmatched junction nucleotides: 7. The CDR3 DNA sequence: TGTGCCAGCAGTGACCTACCGGGACAGGGGACCTACGAGCAGTACTTC. Protein sequence: CASSDLPGQGTYEQYF.

V usage is TRBV4-3 and J usage is TRBJ1-1; a possible D gene is TRBD1 (6 bases). V lost 1 base, J lost 4 bases, and 13 bases lay in between. Germline assignment: CDR1 LGHNA and CDR2 YSLEER. CDR3 length: 15 residues. CDR3 sequence: CASSQAGTQTTEAFF. CDR3 nucleotides: TGCGCCAGCAGCCAAGCCGGGACACAAACCACTGAAGCTTTCTTT.

The chain recombines TRBV20-1 with TRBJ2-7; 7 bases match TRBD1. The germline gives CDR1 DFQATT, CDR2 SNEGSKA (reference sequence). CDR3 length: 14 amino acids. With V trimmed by 3 bases and J by 6 bases, 11 bases remained unmatched. This CDR3 reads CSASSTGDFFEQYF. CDR3 in DNA: TGCAGTGCTAGTTCTACAGGGGATTTCTTCGAGCAGTACTTC.

The genes are TRBV7-2 and TRBJ1-1; perhaps TRBD1 as D (6 bases). From germline, CDR1 is SGHTA and CDR2 FQGNSA. V was trimmed by 6 bases and J by 0 bases, leaving 17 bases between them. The CDR3 contains 16 residues. The CDR3 loop is CASSSGQPSVNTEAFF. The CDR3 region has the DNA TGTGCCAGCAGTTCAGGACAGCCCTCCGTGAACACTGAAGCTTTCTTT.

The rearrangement links TRBV24-1 to TRBJ2-2, with TRBD2 as a possible D gene (5 bases). In germline, CDR1 is KGHDR, CDR2 SFDVKD. The CDR3 spans 12 residues. Trimming shortened V by 7 bases and J by 6 bases, and 8 bases separated the two germline ends. The CDR3: CATSGVAGELFF. As DNA, the CDR3 is TGTGCCACCAGCGGGGTGGCCGGGGAGCTGTTTTTT.

The rearrangement joins TRBV7-2 to TRBJ1-5; D is possibly TRBD1 (6 bases). V was shortened by 7 bases and J by 6 bases, with 19 bases between the two germline ends. The CDR3 has 15 amino acids. Germline V gives CDR1 SGHTA, CDR2 FQGNSA. CDR3 loop: CASKKGGDGGQPQHF. Here the CDR3 DNA reads TGTGCCAGCAAGAAAGGGGGGGACGGGGGTCAGCCCCAGCATTTT.

The V gene is TRBV10-3, the J gene TRBJ2-7; no definite D call. The CDR3 contains 12 residues. Trimming took off 6 bases at V and 5 bases at J, with 11 bases between the two ends. Looked up from germline, CDR1 is ENHRY and CDR2 is SYGVKD. The CDR3 nucleotides read TGTGCCATCAGCGCCAGTTTGAACGAGCAGTACTTC. Translation: CAISASLNEQYF.

The rearrangement joins TRBV28 to TRBJ2-7, with 12 positions matching TRBD2. The CDR3 loop spans 15 amino acids. Germline V gene lookup returns CDR1 MDHEN and CDR2 SYDVKM. V lost 5 bases to trimming and J lost 3 bases; unmatched junction nucleotides: 5. CDR3 DNA sequence: TGTGCCAGCAGTCCAACTAGCGGGAGGTTCTACGAGCAGTACTTC. It specifies CASSPTSGRFYEQYF.

The gene calls are TRBV7-2 and TRBJ2-3; TRBD1 matches 9 bases. In germline, CDR1 is SGHTA, CDR2 FQGNSA. CDR3 length: 16 residues. V trimming: 1 base; J trimming: 5 bases; junction bases outside the gene matches: 7. In DNA form, the CDR3 reads TGTGCCAGCAGCTTAGTGGGGACAGGGCAGGGAGATACGCAGTATTTT. Its translation: CASSLVGTGQGDTQYF.

CDR3 sequence reads: CASSSRQGGTQYF. The CDR3 region has the DNA TGTGCCAGCAGCTCGAGACAGGGTGGTACGCAGTATTTT. The J gene is TRBJ2-3, the V gene TRBV7-9; 7 nucleotides agree with TRBD1. Germline V CDR1 and CDR2: SEHNR, FQNEAQ (reference sequence). Trimming cost V 4 bases and J 8 bases; bases outside gene matches: 6. The CDR3 is made up of 13 amino acids.

This sequence joins TRBV27 and TRBJ2-5; maybe TRBD2 (6 bases). The V end lost 1 base, the J end lost 2 bases, and 14 bases lay between the germline ends. The CDR3 has 16 amino acids. Germline assignment: CDR1 MNHEY and CDR2 SMNVEV (reference sequence). The CDR3 loop is CASSLFPAGPQETQYF. The CDR3 DNA reads TGTGCCAGCAGTTTATTCCCAGCGGGTCCTCAAGAGACCCAGTACTTC.

The chain is built from TRBV28 and TRBJ1-4, with TRBD1 identical over 9 bases. The CDR3 extends over 16 amino acids. The germline V gene has CDR1 MDHEN and CDR2 SYDVKM. The V and J ends lost 5 bases and 5 bases, in that order; junction bases with no gene match: 9. The CDR3 DNA follows: TGTGCCAGCAGTCCCGGGGGACAGGGAAGGAATGAAAAACTGTTTTTT. This gives the protein CASSPGGQGRNEKLFF.

The chain links TRBV9 to TRBJ2-1; 11 positions match TRBD2. Unmatched junction bases numbered 3, after V lost 3 bases and J lost 4 bases. Germline V lookup: CDR1 SGDLS, CDR2 YYNGEE. CDR3 length: 15 amino acids. CDR3 sequence: CASSARLAGYNEQFF. DNA of the CDR3: TGTGCCAGCAGCGCTAGACTAGCGGGATACAATGAGCAGTTCTTC.